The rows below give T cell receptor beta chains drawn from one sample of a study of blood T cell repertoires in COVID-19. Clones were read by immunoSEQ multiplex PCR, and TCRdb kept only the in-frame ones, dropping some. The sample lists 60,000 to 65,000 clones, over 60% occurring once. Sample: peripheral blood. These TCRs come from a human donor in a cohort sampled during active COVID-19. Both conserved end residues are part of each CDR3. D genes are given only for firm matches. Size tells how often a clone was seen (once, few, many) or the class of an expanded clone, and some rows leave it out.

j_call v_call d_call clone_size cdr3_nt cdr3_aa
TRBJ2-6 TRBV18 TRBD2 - TGTGCCAGCTCACCACTGCGGGGGGGCGCTGGGGCCAACGTCCTGACTTTC CASSPLRGGAGANVLTF
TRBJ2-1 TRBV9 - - TGTGCCAGCAGCGTAGAGCCTAGCACCAATGAGCAGTTCTTC CASSVEPSTNEQFF
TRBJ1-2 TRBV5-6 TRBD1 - TGTGCCAGCAGCGCCCGGGACAGGCCTTCGGTTAGTTATGGCTACACCTTC CASSARDRPSVSYGYTF
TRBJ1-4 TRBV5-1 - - TGCGCCAGCAGCGGGGCTACTAATGAAAAACTGTTTTTT CASSGATNEKLFF
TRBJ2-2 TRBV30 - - TGTGCCTGGAGTGGGCAGGGAAACACCGGGGAGCTGTTTTTT CAWSGQGNTGELFF
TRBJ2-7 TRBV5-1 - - TGCGCCAGCAGGCGTCAGCGAGACTCCTACGAGCAGTACTTC CASRRQRDSYEQYF
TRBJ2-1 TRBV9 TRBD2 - TGTGCCAGCAGCGCCATTGCTAGCGGAAATGAGCAGTTCTTC CASSAIASGNEQFF
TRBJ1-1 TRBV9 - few TGTGCCAGCAGCCCATCTAACGCGATGAACACTGAAGCTTTCTTT CASSPSNAMNTEAFF
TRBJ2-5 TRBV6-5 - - TGTGCCAGCAGTCCCATCGACAGACAGACCCAGTACTTC CASSPIDRQTQYF
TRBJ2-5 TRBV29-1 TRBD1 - TGCAGCGTTAGACGACAGGGGCAAGAGACCCAGTACTTC CSVRRQGQETQYF
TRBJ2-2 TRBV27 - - TGTGCCAGCAGTCTGGGACATCCCGGGGAGCTGTTTTTT CASSLGHPGELFF
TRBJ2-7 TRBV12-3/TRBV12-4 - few TGTGCCAGCAGTTTTTCCCTCTACGAGCAGTACTTC CASSFSLYEQYF
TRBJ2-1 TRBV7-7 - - TGTGCTAGCAGCCGGTCATTCGGGGGTTTGGGTGAGCAGTTCTTC CASSRSFGGLGEQFF
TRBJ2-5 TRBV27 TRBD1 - TGTGCCAGCAGCGTGGGGACAGGGGGCAAAAAGACCCAGTACTTC CASSVGTGGKKTQYF
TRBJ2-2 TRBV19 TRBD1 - TGTGCCACCAGAAGGGACAGGGTGACCGGGGAGCTGTTTTTT CATRRDRVTGELFF